This TCR beta chain stems from a study of cytomegalovirus exposure and HLA in healthy donors. Broader study findings: Within an earlier analysis, most TCR beta V segments proved productive either about 90% or about 30% of the time. Roughly even sequencing depth across donors was the assumption behind the presence/absence analyses.

Germline trimming cut 6 bases from V and 4 bases from J; bases unmatched to any gene: 11. This CDR3 contains 15 residues. The germline CDR1 and CDR2 sequences are MNHNS and SASEGT. For this clone: The target antigen is unknown.

The PCR made use of 60 Vbeta and 13 Jbeta primers. Method: immunoSEQ multiplex PCR; TCRdb's copy keeps in-frame clones and lacks some. The sample holds about 120,000 clones, around three quarters seen once. The chain employs TRBV6-1 and TRBJ1-2; TRBD1 aligns across 7 bases. Material: PBMCs. The receptor was isolated from a woman between 25 and 40 years old in good health and CMV-seropositive. CDR3 loop: CASSQPKTGTYGYTF. The CDR3 DNA reads as TGTGCCAGCAGCCAACCGAAGACAGGGACCTATGGCTACACCTTC.